This passage covers 15 T cell receptor beta chains from one sample sequenced in a study of shared clonotypes between healthy human individuals. Only in-frame clones appear in the TCRdb table, and some are missing; sequencing was by immunoSEQ multiplex PCR. The sample shows some 980,000 clones, over 60% of them seen only once. The sequencing input was memory CD4+ T cells sorted from blood. Subset indicated: CD45RA-negative fraction. Receptors originate from a man younger than 35 in good health.

This rearrangement joins TRBV28 to TRBJ1-4; D is undetermined. Germline V gene sequence: CDR1 MDHEN, CDR2 SYDVKM. V lost 3 bases and J 7 bases, leaving 12 bases between the germline ends. This CDR3 has 14 residues. In nucleotides, the CDR3 is TGTGCCAGCAGTTTGAGGCAGCCGACTGAAAAACTGTTTTTT. Translation gives CASSLRQPTEKLFF.

The CDR3 bases are TGCGCCAGCGTACCCGACAGGGGCTTCACTGAAGCTTTCTTT. Protein: CASVPDRGFTEAFF. The chain carries TRBV10-2 and TRBJ1-1, with 8 bases that match TRBD1. The V segment lost 8 bases and the J segment 4 bases; nucleotides outside the gene matches: 9. Germline V gene lookup returns CDR1 WSHSY and CDR2 SAAADI. This CDR3 comprises 14 residues.

The chain combines TRBV28 with TRBJ1-5; 7 bases are shared with TRBD1. The CDR3 has 16 amino acids. Looked up from germline, CDR1 is MDHEN and CDR2 is SYDVKM. Trimming at V came to 3 bases and at J to 7 bases, leaving 12 bases not matched to a gene. CDR3 sequence reads: CASSLSGQPKSQPQHF. DNA of the CDR3: TGTGCCAGCAGTTTGTCGGGACAGCCAAAATCACAGCCCCAGCATTTT.

The V call is TRBV4-1, the J call TRBJ2-1; 8 nucleotides align to TRBD2. V gave up 0 bases and J gave up 7 bases; unmatched junction bases: 8. Germline-derived CDR1 and CDR2 are MGHRA and YSYEKL. The CDR3 spans 16 residues. CDR3 sequence: CASSQDHGRARNEQFF. DNA of the CDR3: TGCGCCAGCAGCCAAGATCACGGGAGGGCGCGTAATGAGCAGTTCTTC.

The table lists this clone with a count of one. V and J are TRBV20-1 and TRBJ1-3, with no clear D. Germline V gene lookup returns CDR1 DFQATT and CDR2 SNEGSKA (reference sequence). V lost 4 bases to trimming and J lost 7 bases, with 8 bases between them. This CDR3 is 11 amino acids long. In nucleotides, the CDR3 is TGCAGTGCTACACTCGGGAACACCATATATTTT. Translating it yields CSATLGNTIYF.

This clone was counted between two and nine times. The gene calls are TRBV27 and TRBJ2-7; 7 nucleotides align to TRBD2. This CDR3 is 14 amino acids long. Per the germline V gene, CDR1 is MNHEY and CDR2 is SMNVEV (reference sequence). Losses at the gene ends were 2 bases for V and 4 bases for J; bases not matched to a gene: 5. The CDR3 loop is CASSLQAGSYEQYF. DNA of the CDR3: TGTGCCAGCAGTTTACAAGCGGGATCGTACGAGCAGTACTTC.

The chain combines TRBV4-1 with TRBJ2-7; 7 positions match TRBD2. V was pared by 4 bases and J by 2 bases, with 8 bases of the junction left unmatched. Looked up from germline, CDR1 is MGHRA and CDR2 is YSYEKL. CDR3 length: 15 amino acids. CDR3 residues: CASSLIQGRAYEQYF. Here the CDR3 DNA reads TGCGCCAGCAGCCTTATTCAAGGGAGGGCCTACGAGCAGTACTTC.

This clone was detected only once. The chain employs TRBV7-9 and TRBJ1-2; 7 bases agree with TRBD1. The ends lost 2 bases at V and 8 bases at J; junction bases unmatched: 14. The CDR3 is 16 amino acids. From germline, CDR1 is SEHNR and CDR2 FQNEAQ (reference sequence). The CDR3, as DNA: TGTGCCAGCAGCTTACTTCGGACAGGTTCCTCCGGAGGCTACACCTTC. Protein: CASSLLRTGSSGGYTF.

V is TRBV18 and J is TRBJ2-3; D tentatively reads TRBD1 or TRBD2 (5 bases each). This CDR3 has 13 residues. Germline assignment: CDR1 KGHSH and CDR2 LQKENI. Trimming stripped 1 base from V and 6 bases from J, with 8 bases between. CDR3 sequence (DNA): TGTGCCAGCTCACCACGTTGGGGGGATACGCAGTATTTT. Amino acid sequence: CASSPRWGDTQYF.

The genes are TRBV4-3 and TRBJ2-1; 7 nucleotides match TRBD2. Per the germline V gene, CDR1 is LGHNA and CDR2 is YSLEER. J was trimmed by 3 bases and V by 0 bases; bases with no gene match: 5. The CDR3 is 16 amino acids. This chain's CDR3 is CASSQESLAVYNEQFF. CDR3 nucleotide sequence: TGCGCCAGCAGCCAAGAAAGTCTAGCGGTCTACAATGAGCAGTTCTTC.

The chain joins TRBV7-8 to TRBJ1-6; weak D call: TRBD1 (5 bases). Germline V lookup: CDR1 SGHVS, CDR2 FQNEAQ. V was shortened by 2 bases and J by 9 bases, with 11 bases between the two germline ends. CDR3 size: 14 residues. The CDR3 spells CASSLQGKSSPLHF. CDR3 DNA: TGTGCCAGCAGCTTACAGGGAAAAAGTTCACCCCTCCACTTT. The entire variable domain, with the rest obtained from reference TRBV7-8 and TRBJ1-6, is as follows: GAGVSQSPRYKVAKRGQDVALRCDPISGHVSLFWYQQALGQGPEFLTYFQNEAQLDKSGLPSDRFFAERPEGSVSTLKIQRTQQEDSAVYLCASSLQGKSSPLHFGNGTRLTVT.

DNA for the CDR3: TGTGCCAGCAGTCACAGACTAGCGGGGGGGAGGAAGACCCAGTACTTC. It codes for CASSHRLAGGRKTQYF. The chain is built from TRBV28 and TRBJ2-5; TRBD2 aligns across 14 bases. Germline V gene data show CDR1 as MDHEN and CDR2 as SYDVKM. V gave up 5 bases and J gave up 6 bases; unmatched junction bases: 8. This CDR3 contains 16 residues.

The chain is built from TRBV27 and TRBJ2-7, with unresolved D. The CDR3 is made up of 12 amino acids. From germline, CDR1 is MNHEY and CDR2 SMNVEV (reference sequence). V shed 3 bases and J shed 3 bases, with 6 bases lying between them. CDR3 nucleotide sequence: TGTGCCAGCAGTTTTCTAGGCTACGAGCAGTACTTC. Translation: CASSFLGYEQYF.

This clone was observed a handful of times. The V and J genes are TRBV29-1 and TRBJ1-1; D uncertain. Germline values: CDR1 SQVTM, CDR2 ANQGSEA. This CDR3 is 17 amino acids long. V lost 4 bases and J lost 0, with 21 bases in between. The CDR3 reads CSVVSGGTTTMNTEAFF. CDR3 DNA sequence: TGCAGCGTTGTGTCGGGAGGAACGACAACCATGAACACTGAAGCTTTCTTT.

This clone was detected only a few times. This sequence joins TRBV27 and TRBJ2-7; 9 nucleotides match TRBD1. The length of the CDR3 is 16 residues. The germline V gene encodes CDR1 MNHEY and CDR2 SMNVEV (reference sequence). V was clipped by 5 bases and J by 5 bases; unmatched bases: 13. The CDR3 spells CASSPRPRTGDNEQYF. The CDR3 DNA is TGTGCCAGCAGTCCTCGCCCCCGGACAGGGGACAACGAGCAGTACTTC.